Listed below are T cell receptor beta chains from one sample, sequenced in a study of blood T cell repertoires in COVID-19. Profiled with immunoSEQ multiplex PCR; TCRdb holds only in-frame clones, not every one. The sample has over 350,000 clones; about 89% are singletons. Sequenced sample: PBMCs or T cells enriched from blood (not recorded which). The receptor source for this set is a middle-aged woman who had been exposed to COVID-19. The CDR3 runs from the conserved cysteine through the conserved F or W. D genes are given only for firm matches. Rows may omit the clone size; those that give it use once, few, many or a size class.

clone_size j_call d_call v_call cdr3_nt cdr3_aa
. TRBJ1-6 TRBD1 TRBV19 TGTGCCAGTAGCTTCGACAGGGTTGTTTCACCCCTCCACTTT CASSFDRVVSPLHF
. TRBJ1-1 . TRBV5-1 TGCGCCAGCAGCCCCAGACAGAACACTGAAGCTTTCTTT CASSPRQNTEAFF
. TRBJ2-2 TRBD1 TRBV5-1 TGCGCCAGCACTTCACAGGGGGGCGTATTTACCGGGGAGCTGTTTTTT CASTSQGGVFTGELFF
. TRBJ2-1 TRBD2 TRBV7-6 TGTGCCAGCAGCCCCCACCTGACTAGCGGGAGGGGAAGTGAGCAGTTCTTC CASSPHLTSGRGSEQFF
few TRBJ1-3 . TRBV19 TGTGCCACGTCACGGGGGTCAGCTGGAAACACCATATATTTT CATSRGSAGNTIYF
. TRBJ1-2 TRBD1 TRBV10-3 TGTGCCATCAGTGGAGGGACAGACCCTTATGGCTACACCTTC CAISGGTDPYGYTF
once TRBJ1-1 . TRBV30 TGTGCCTGCAGAAGCCGGAGAGGGACTGAAGCTTTCTTT CACRSRRGTEAFF
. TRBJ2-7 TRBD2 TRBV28 TGTGCCAGCAGTCTAACCCCAGGGGCGGGGGGGACCGAGCAGTACTTC CASSLTPGAGGTEQYF
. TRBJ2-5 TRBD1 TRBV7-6 TGTGCCAGCAGCCGGATGACAGGGGCACGAGAGACCCAGTACTTC CASSRMTGARETQYF
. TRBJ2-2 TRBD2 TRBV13 TGTGCCAGCACCCTACTAGCGGGAGGGCTAAACACCGGGGAGCTGTTTTTT CASTLLAGGLNTGELFF
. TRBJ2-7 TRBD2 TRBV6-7 TGTGCCAGCAGTTACCCTATAGGGATAGCGGGGGGATTAGCACCCTGGGGGCTCTCCTACGAGCAGTACTTC CASSYPIGIAGGLAPWGLSYEQYF
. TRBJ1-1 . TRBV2 TGTGCCAGCAAACCCACTTCCATGAACACTGAAGCTTTCTTT CASKPTSMNTEAFF
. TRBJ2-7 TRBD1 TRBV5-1 TGCGCCAGCAGCTTCGTTCCCGGGACAGGGGGCTACGAGCAGTACTTC CASSFVPGTGGYEQYF
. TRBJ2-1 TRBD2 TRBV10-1 TGCGCCAGCAGCCAGCGGGGGGGCCCTGAGCAGTTCTTC CASSQRGGPEQFF
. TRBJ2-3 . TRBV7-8 TGTGCCAGCAGGCGGGGCGAAGCAGATACGCAGTATTTT CASRRGEADTQYF
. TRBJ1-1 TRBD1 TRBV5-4 TGTGCCAGCAGGTTGGAGGGGGCGGGATTGAACACTGAAGCTTTCTTT CASRLEGAGLNTEAFF
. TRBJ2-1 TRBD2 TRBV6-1 TGTGCCAGCAGTGGCCTCGGGACTAGCGGGGGAGACAATGAGCAGTTCTTC CASSGLGTSGGDNEQFF
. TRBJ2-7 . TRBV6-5 TGTGCCAGCAGTCGCTCACAGGGTTACGAGCAGTACTTC CASSRSQGYEQYF
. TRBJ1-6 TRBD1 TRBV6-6 TGTGCCAGCAGTCGCCGGACAGGGACTCGGGATAATTCACCCCTCCACTTT CASSRRTGTRDNSPLHF
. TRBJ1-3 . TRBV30 TGTGCCTGGAGTGTTGGAGGCTGGGATGGAAACACCATATATTTT CAWSVGGWDGNTIYF